This entry concerns a single T cell receptor beta chain. Antigen specificity is unknown. This entry is derived from a study of T cell responses to AZD1222 COVID-19 vaccine. General study results and limits: Repertoire samples came only from after the peak T cell response. Donors, mostly white British, included more females; clonal diversity was possibly underestimated. The study reported that nearly half of spike-specific TCRs target unmutated variant regions.

From germline, CDR1 is MNHEY and CDR2 SVGAGI. V was pared by 0 bases and J by 1 base, with 6 bases between. CDR3 length: 14 amino acids. Here immunoSEQ multiplex PCR was the method, and the copy in TCRdb shows in-frame clones only, minus some. The data contain fewer than 70,000 clones, 65% to 80% of them singletons. The chain links TRBV6-5 to TRBJ1-1; D unclear. Sample: peripheral blood, taken 28 days after the second AZD1222 dose. This TCR was sampled from an adult who received the AZD1222 COVID-19 vaccine. The CDR3 loop is CASSYSFRNTEAFF. The CDR3 DNA sequence: TGTGCCAGCAGTTACTCGTTCAGGAACACTGAAGCTTTCTTT.